This is a list of T cell receptor beta chains from one sample in a study of T cell repertoires in cytomegalovirus infection. TCRdb redid the calling of the reads with MiXCR, one entry per CDR3 protein. This table has hundreds of thousands of distinct CDR3 sequences, 31% appearing once. The antigens of these receptors remain unknown. The sequences come from cultured CD8+ T cells from PBMCs, collected from culture after CMV antigen stimulation. The receptors come from a human donor in good health (CMV status not recorded). Some clones in this sample may be carry-over from other donors' samples. Both conserved end residues are trimmed from each CDR3.

>TRBJ1-1|TRBV6-4|11
ASSDRQNTEAF
>TRBJ2-3|TRBV4-1|13
ASSQDGEAGDTQY
>TRBJ2-1|TRBV7-6|14
ASSLEPIGSYNEQF
>TRBJ2-3|TRBV27|13
ASSSGTVFTDTQY
>TRBJ1-1|TRBV12-3/TRBV12-4|16
ASSLDLGHRFWNTEAF
>TRBJ2-1|TRBV20-1|12
SARGGGLYNEQF
>TRBJ2-1|TRBV7-2|14
ASSAFTSGGYNEQF
>TRBJ1-2|TRBV7-3|11
ASSDRGRGGYT
>TRBJ1-2|TRBV7-8|15
ASSLAFSIRDRDGYT
>TRBJ2-7|TRBV7-9|14
ASSSNLGGTGWEQY
>TRBJ2-3|TRBV5-4|13
ASSAGHASTDTQY
>TRBJ1-3|TRBV12-3/TRBV12-4|13
ASSLVSASGNTIY
>TRBJ1-2|TRBV7-2|10
ASSTRGNGYT
>TRBJ1-1|TRBV11-3|13
ASSLDRGSNTEAF
>TRBJ1-6|TRBV4-1|13
ASSQVVASNSPLH
>TRBJ1-5|TRBV15|12
ATSSVTGKQPQH
>TRBJ2-5|TRBV19|13
ASSGKSGVGETQY
>TRBJ1-1|TRBV14|12
ASSQDGGPTEAF
>TRBJ2-7|TRBV7-6|12
ASSGGRDGYEQY
>TRBJ2-2|TRBV29-1|16
SVEDKGLAGGLTGELF
>TRBJ2-4|TRBV11-2|13
ASSPGEGRWDIQY
>TRBJ1-1|TRBV19|9
ASSIQVEAF
>TRBJ1-5|TRBV7-6|13
ASSHSGAGNQPQH
>TRBJ1-2|TRBV12-3/TRBV12-4|16
ASSFRPTRTGANYGYT
>TRBJ1-1|TRBV27|18
ASSLSSRDMLGPGFPEAF
>TRBJ2-7|TRBV18|16
ASSPGPGTGLESYEQY
>TRBJ1-2|TRBV5-1|14
ASSFSGQQKLYGYT
>TRBJ2-1|TRBV7-9|13
ASSPDSKTHNEQF
>TRBJ2-1|TRBV12-3/TRBV12-4|12
ASLTGGVYNEQF
>TRBJ1-5|TRBV7-2|13
ASSPELGGNQPQH
>TRBJ2-7|TRBV27|13
ASSFRGQGYYEQY
>TRBJ1-1|TRBV7-6|12
ASSLAGTDTEAF
>TRBJ2-5|TRBV7-6|13
ASSFVAGAQETQY
>TRBJ2-1|TRBV7-9|11
ASSLVGQSEQF
>TRBJ2-7|TRBV27|14
VSSPSGGPKSYEQY
>TRBJ2-5|TRBV10-3|14
AISESRQHPQETQY